Following are 17 T cell receptor beta chains from one sample sequenced in a study of T cell repertoires in cytomegalovirus infection (dated by TCRdb to about 2019). Sequencing was performed on an Illumina HiSeq 1500. Through fastp at Q25 and MiXCR, TCRdb rebuilt clones from the public reads, retaining in-frame beta chains. Every distinct CDR3 protein forms one entry, paired with its most common genes and DNA. Across this sample there are approximately 770,000 distinct CDR3 sequences, with roughly 29% seen only once. In total, the top ten clones hold around 13% of the sample. The intended sense of this specimen's treatment or condition label: in vitro stimulation with specific CMV peptide epitopes to enrich CMV-specific T cells. These receptors' antigens are unknown. The sequencing used cultured CD8+ T cells from PBMCs, collected from culture after CMV antigen stimulation. The receptors derive from a human donor in good health (CMV status not recorded). Some clones in this sample may be carry-over from other donors' samples.

This chain links TRBV14 with TRBJ1-6; no reliable D call. The CDR3 has 13 residues. Looked up from germline, CDR1 is SGHDN and CDR2 is FVKESK. V was shortened by 5 bases and J by 9 bases, with 11 bases between the two germline ends. CDR3 sequence reads: CASSNQVGSPLHF. The CDR3, as DNA: TGTGCCAGCAGCAACCAGGTCGGTTCACCCCTCCACTTT.

The rearrangement links TRBV19 to TRBJ2-1; perhaps TRBD1 as D (6 bases). CDR1 is LNHDA and CDR2 is SQIVND in the germline V gene (reference sequence). The CDR3 runs 16 residues. V was clipped by 5 bases and J by 2 bases, with 16 bases between them. CDR3: CASSPAGTPTYNEQFF. The DNA of the CDR3 is TGTGCCAGTAGTCCTGCTGGGACACCGACCTACAATGAGCAGTTCTTC.

This clonotype was counted only a few times. This rearrangement joins TRBV19 to TRBJ1-1, with D possibly TRBD1 on 6 matching bases. Germline loops: CDR1 LNHDA, CDR2 SQIVND (reference sequence). The V gene lost 7 bases and the J gene lost 7 bases, with 22 bases spanning the gap. The CDR3 is 15 residues long. The chain's CDR3 is CASTPPGGWRGEAFF. The CDR3 DNA sequence: TGTGCCAGTACCCCACCGGGGGGCTGGCGGGGTGAAGCTTTCTTT.

At least ten counts were recorded for this clonotype. CDR3 protein: CASSPFKRGTGETQYF. The CDR3 region has the DNA TGTGCCAGCAGCCCCTTCAAGCGGGGAACGGGAGAGACCCAGTACTTC. The rearrangement uses TRBV7-2 and TRBJ2-5; TRBD2 matches at 7 bases. Unmatched junction bases numbered 13, after V lost 5 bases and J lost 4 bases. CDR1 is SGHTA, CDR2 FQGNSA, per germline. The CDR3 is 16 amino acids. The variable domain in full, with the rest retrieved from reference TRBV7-2 and TRBJ2-5, is GAGVSQSPSNKVTEKGKDVELRCDPISGHTALYWYRQSLGQGLEFLIYFQGNSAPDKSGLPSDRFSAERTGGSVSTLTIQRTQQEDSAVYLCASSPFKRGTGETQYFGPGTRLLVL.

This clonotype appeared a single time. The V call is TRBV7-3, the J call TRBJ2-1; maybe TRBD1 (6 bases). Germline-derived CDR1 and CDR2 are SGHTA and FQGTGA. There are 16 residues in the CDR3. Trimming took 5 bases from V and 7 from J, leaving 21 bases between them. The CDR3 DNA is TGTGCCAGCAGCACTGCCACGGCAGGGGAAAAAAATGAGCAGTTCTTC. The encoded protein is CASSTATAGEKNEQFF.

This clonotype has more than one count but fewer than ten. The J gene is TRBJ2-1, the V gene TRBV18, with a weak D call TRBD2 (5 bases). Germline V gene sequence: CDR1 KGHSH, CDR2 LQKENI. There are 18 residues in the CDR3. The ends were cut back, 0 bases at V and 6 bases at J, with 21 bases in the middle. CDR3 nucleotides: TGTGCCAGCTCACCACCAATTGGAGAGAGGGTTTTGGGCAATGAGCAGTTCTTC. This encodes CASSPPIGERVLGNEQFF. The full variable domain, rest sourced from reference TRBV18 and TRBJ2-1, is NAGVMQNPRHLVRRRGQEARLRCSPMKGHSHVYWYRQLPEEGLKFMVYLQKENIIDESGMPKERFSAEFPKEGPSILRIQQVVRGDSAAYFCASSPPIGERVLGNEQFFGPGTRLTVL.

Remarks on this clonotype: It may be a read error: a sequence one base away is much more abundant. The chain has TRBV28 and TRBJ2-1, with D uncertain. The CDR3 contains 13 residues. Germline V lookup: CDR1 MDHEN, CDR2 SYDVKM. In DNA, the CDR3 is TGTGCCGGCAGTTTTTATCCGGGCCATGAGCAGTTCTTC. Translation gives CAGSFYPGHEQFF.

This clonotype was recorded many times. Written as DNA, the CDR3 is TGTGCCAGCAGCCCCTTAAGTCTGGGGGTTGACAATGAGCAGTTCTTC. This translates into CASSPLSLGVDNEQFF. The gene calls are TRBV7-2 and TRBJ2-1; D may match TRBD1 or TRBD2 (5 bases each). The V gene lost 5 bases and the J gene lost 5 bases, with 19 bases spanning the gap. CDR3 length equals 16 residues. The germline V gene has CDR1 SGHTA and CDR2 FQGNSA.

The genes are TRBV28 and TRBJ2-7; tentative D call: TRBD2 (6 bases). The CDR3 totals 14 residues. The V and J ends lost 0 bases and 6 bases respectively, with 12 bases between them. From germline, CDR1 is MDHEN and CDR2 SYDVKM. The CDR3 region has the DNA TGTGCCAGCAGTTTATGGGGGGACTCCCGCGAGCAGTACGTC. It is translated as CASSLWGDSREQYV.

This clonotype was detected ten times or more. The V call is TRBV4-1, the J call TRBJ1-3; TRBD1 is a possible D gene (6 bases). Trimming took off 5 bases at V and 3 bases at J, with 14 bases between the two ends. From germline, CDR1 is MGHRA and CDR2 YSYEKL. This CDR3 spans 15 amino acids. CDR3 amino acids: CASSGRDKLGNTIYF. The CDR3 region has the DNA TGCGCCAGCAGCGGCCGGGACAAACTTGGAAACACCATATATTTT.

This clonotype has just a few counts. The chain uses TRBV6-2 or TRBV6-3 and TRBJ2-7, with TRBD1 matching over 9 bases. The germline V gene has CDR1 MNHEY and CDR2 SVGEGT. The CDR3 length is 13 residues. Losses at the gene ends were 10 bases for V and 4 bases for J; bases not matched to a gene: 8. The CDR3 coding sequence is TGTGCCACCGGACAGGGGCCGATTTACGAGCAGTACGTC. Translation gives CATGQGPIYEQYV.

At least ten counts were recorded for this clonotype. The CDR3 coding sequence is TGTGCCAGCAGTTACTCGAATCCCAGTTGGCGGGGGAACACCATATATTTT. Protein: CASSYSNPSWRGNTIYF. The chain links TRBV6-5 to TRBJ1-3; D is perhaps TRBD1 (5 bases). Germline values: CDR1 MNHEY, CDR2 SVGAGI. CDR3 length equals 17 residues. V was shortened by 0 bases and J by 7 bases, with 19 bases between the two germline ends.

The V and J genes are TRBV19 and TRBJ1-1; D not certain. V shed 3 bases and J shed 3 bases, with 11 bases lying between them. CDR1 LNHDA and CDR2 SQIVND come from the germline V gene (reference sequence). The CDR3 covers 14 residues. CDR3 amino acids: CASSIWDLDTEAFF. CDR3 nucleotide sequence: TGTGCCAGTAGTATTTGGGATCTGGACACTGAAGCTTTCTTT.

The chain recombines TRBV20-1 with TRBJ1-5, with D maybe TRBD1 (5 bases). The V and J ends lost 6 bases and 0 bases respectively, with 12 bases between them. The germline V gene encodes CDR1 DFQATT and CDR2 SNEGSKA (reference sequence). The CDR3 has 14 residues. The CDR3 sequence is CSAGTVYSNQPQHF. The DNA of the CDR3 is TGCAGTGCAGGGACCGTCTATAGCAATCAGCCCCAGCATTTT.

The table lists this clonotype with a few counts. The gene calls are TRBV9 and TRBJ1-5, with a possible D match to TRBD1 (6 bases). V gave up 0 bases and J gave up 3 bases, with 10 bases separating them. The CDR3 totals 15 residues. CDR1 SGDLS and CDR2 YYNGEE come from the germline V gene. In DNA form, the CDR3 reads TGTGCCAGCAGCGTAGCAGGGGACCTCAATCAGCCCCAGCATTTT. Protein: CASSVAGDLNQPQHF.

The chain joins TRBV6-1 to TRBJ1-2; a possible D gene is TRBD1 (5 bases). Trimming stripped 0 bases from V and 7 bases from J, with 15 bases between. Germline V gene data show CDR1 as MNHNS and CDR2 as SASEGT. The CDR3 sequence is 15 residues long. The CDR3 DNA follows: TGTGCCAGCAGTGAAGCGGGACCGAGTAAGCTTGGCTACACCTTC. Protein product: CASSEAGPSKLGYTF.

This clonotype showed up just a few times. This rearrangement joins TRBV11-2 to TRBJ2-3; D is ambiguous. The CDR3 runs to 17 residues. Between the trimmed V and J ends, which lost 0 bases and 6 bases, there was a span of 19 bases. Germline V lookup: CDR1 SGHAT, CDR2 FQNNGV. This CDR3 reads CASSLEGWAPGYDTQYF. Written as DNA, the CDR3 is TGTGCCAGCAGCTTAGAGGGATGGGCTCCTGGGTACGATACGCAGTATTTT.